The source of this T cell receptor (beta chain) is a study of regulatory T cells in long-lasting Graves disease. This clonotype was seen at least ten times. The CDR3 has 16 residues. J was trimmed by 2 bases and V by 0 bases; bases with no gene match: 3. The V gene's germline CDR1 is SGHRS and CDR2 YFSETQ. Noted time point: newly diagnosed GD, antithyroid drugs for less than 3 months. PBMCs were the source of the RNA used for TCR sequencing. Assembly of TCR beta libraries relied on iRepertoire HTBI primers together with Arm-PCR of CDR3 regions. MiXCR, applied by TCRdb to the multiplex PCR reads, yields one record per CDR3 protein. The sample shows 450,000 to 600,000 distinct CDR3 sequences, under 20% of them seen only once. These data are also associated with another study on T cells in Graves' hyperthyroidism and ophthalmopathy. As reported in that work: Most thyroid clonotypes that were expanded above 0.001 also turned up in blood.

The TCR originated in a man aged 35 to 55 with Graves disease. The specimen was peripheral blood mononuclear cells (PBMCs), collected at new diagnosis, from a patient treated with antithyroid drugs. The chain links TRBV5-1 to TRBJ2-2; 8 bases are a match to TRBD2. This CDR3 is CASSLERGFNTGELFF. The DNA for the CDR3 is TGCGCCAGCAGCTTGGAGCGGGGGTTCAACACCGGGGAGCTGTTTTTT. Full variable domain (missing parts from reference TRBV5-1 and TRBJ2-2): KAGVTQTPRYLIKTRGQQVTLSCSPISGHRSVSWYQQTPGQGLQFLFEYFSETQRNKGNFPGRFSGRQFSNSRSEMNVSTLELGDSALYLCASSLERGFNTGELFFGEGSRLTVL.